Listed here is a single T cell receptor (beta chain). TCRdb's copy holds only in-frame clones and misses some; the assay was immunoSEQ multiplex PCR. This sample has 170,000 or so clones, with about 83% found just once. The source of the sample is a study of blood T cell repertoires in COVID-19. Background on the study: COVID-19 samples, acute and convalescent, were from the United States, Italy and Spain. In each case, the material was cDNA or gDNA derived from T cells, B-cell-depleted T cells, or PBMCs.

The CDR3 totals 15 residues. Trimming removed 6 bases from V and 0 bases from J; junction bases left unmatched: 5. The V gene's germline CDR1 is KGHSH and CDR2 LQKENI. The sample consisted of peripheral blood. The chain couples TRBV18 to TRBJ2-7, with 10 bases fitting TRBD1. This clonotype was obtained from a human donor in a cohort sampled during active COVID-19. The CDR3 DNA is TGTGCCAGCTCGACCGGGACAGGGGCCTCCTACGAGCAGTACTTC. It translates to CASSTGTGASYEQYF.